The clone carrying this T cell receptor beta chain has just one count. The data were taken from a study of cytomegalovirus exposure and HLA in healthy donors. Looking at the study overall: According to later analysis, the same platform produced the 120 or so validation and some 680 first-cohort repertoires.

The repertoire was sequenced with immunoSEQ multiplex PCR; TCRdb's copy has only in-frame clones and lacks some. This sample has roughly 140,000 clones, with around nine tenths found just once. Trimming at V came to 3 bases and at J to 3 bases, leaving 8 bases not matched to a gene. This CDR3 is built from 17 residues. CDR1 and CDR2 (germline): SGHRS, YFSETQ. The gene calls are TRBV5-1 and TRBJ2-3, with 12 positions matching TRBD2. Sequenced sample: PBMCs. This clonotype was sampled from a young woman in good health and CMV-seropositive. As DNA, the CDR3 is TGCGCCAGCAGCTCTGGTGTACTAGCGGGGGGTACAGATACGCAGTATTTT. Protein sequence: CASSSGVLAGGTDTQYF.